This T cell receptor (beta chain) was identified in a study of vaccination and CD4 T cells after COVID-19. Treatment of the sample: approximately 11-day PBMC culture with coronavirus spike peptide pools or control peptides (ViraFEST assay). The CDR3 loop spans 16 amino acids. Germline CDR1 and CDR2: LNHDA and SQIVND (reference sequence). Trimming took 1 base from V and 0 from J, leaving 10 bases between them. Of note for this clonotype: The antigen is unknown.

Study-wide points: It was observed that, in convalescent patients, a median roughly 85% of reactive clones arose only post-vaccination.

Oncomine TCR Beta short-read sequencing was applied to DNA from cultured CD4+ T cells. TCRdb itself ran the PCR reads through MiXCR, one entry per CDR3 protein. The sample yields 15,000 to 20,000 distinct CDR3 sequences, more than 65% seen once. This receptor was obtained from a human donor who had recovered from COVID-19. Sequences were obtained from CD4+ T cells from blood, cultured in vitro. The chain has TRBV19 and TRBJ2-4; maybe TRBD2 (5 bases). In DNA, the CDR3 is TGTGCCAGTAGTATAGTTAGCGCCCCAGCCAAAAACATTCAGTACTTC. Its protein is CASSIVSAPAKNIQYF.